Listed below are T cell receptor beta chains from one sample, sequenced in a study of blood T cell repertoires in COVID-19. Data came from immunoSEQ multiplex PCR; TCRdb stores just in-frame clones and leaves some out. This sample yields hundreds of thousands of clones, of which 87% are seen a single time; approximately 1.9% belongs to the top ten. The sequencing sample was made of PBMCs or T cells enriched from blood (not recorded which). The receptors stem from a middle-aged man in a cohort exposed to, infected with or recovered from COVID-19 (not recorded which). Both conserved end residues are part of each CDR3. The D gene is left open where the match is weak. Clone size appears in some rows only: once, few, many, or a class for an expanded clone.

CDR3 DNA: TGCGCCAGCGGACTAGCGGGAGGGCCTTGGGATGAGCAGTTCTTC
CDR3 protein: CASGLAGGPWDEQFF
clone size: -
J gene: TRBJ2-1
D gene: TRBD2
V gene: TRBV5-1

CDR3 DNA: TGTGCCAGCAGTCCGGGACAGGGGGGCACTGAAGCTTTCTTT
CDR3 protein: CASSPGQGGTEAFF
clone size: -
J gene: TRBJ1-1
D gene: TRBD1
V gene: TRBV28

CDR3 DNA: TGTGCCAGCAGCGAAGGGCCAAATCAGCCCCAGCATTTT
CDR3 protein: CASSEGPNQPQHF
clone size: -
J gene: TRBJ1-5
D gene: -
V gene: TRBV4-2

CDR3 DNA: TGCGCCAGCAGCCAACGAAGGGAGTCACCCCTCCACTTT
CDR3 protein: CASSQRRESPLHF
clone size: few
J gene: TRBJ1-6
D gene: -
V gene: TRBV4-1

CDR3 DNA: TGCGCCAGCAGCCCAACTAGCGGGAATCGGGAGGAGCAGTTCTTC
CDR3 protein: CASSPTSGNREEQFF
clone size: -
J gene: TRBJ2-1
D gene: TRBD2
V gene: TRBV5-1

CDR3 DNA: TGTGCCAGCAGTCCTTGGGAGAGAGGCTACAATGAGCAGTTCTTC
CDR3 protein: CASSPWERGYNEQFF
clone size: -
J gene: TRBJ2-1
D gene: -
V gene: TRBV28

CDR3 DNA: TGTGCCAGCAGCCGACTTCGGCAGCCCCAGCATTTT
CDR3 protein: CASSRLRQPQHF
clone size: -
J gene: TRBJ1-5
D gene: -
V gene: TRBV5-8

CDR3 DNA: TGTGCCAGCAGAACAGGACAGGCGAACACTGAAGCTTTCTTT
CDR3 protein: CASRTGQANTEAFF
clone size: -
J gene: TRBJ1-1
D gene: TRBD1
V gene: TRBV28

CDR3 DNA: TGTGCCAGCTCACCAATCAGGACAGGTACCACCGGGGAGCTGTTTTTT
CDR3 protein: CASSPIRTGTTGELFF
clone size: -
J gene: TRBJ2-2
D gene: TRBD1
V gene: TRBV18

CDR3 DNA: TGTGCCACCATCAGGGACAGCCCAACTTATGGCTACACCTTC
CDR3 protein: CATIRDSPTYGYTF
clone size: -
J gene: TRBJ1-2
D gene: TRBD1
V gene: TRBV24-1

CDR3 DNA: TGTGCCAGCAGCCAAGAGGGGGGGTACGAGCAGTACTTC
CDR3 protein: CASSQEGGYEQYF
clone size: -
J gene: TRBJ2-7
D gene: TRBD2
V gene: TRBV3-1/TRBV3-2

CDR3 DNA: TGTGCCTGGAACGGTTGGAGATCTAGCGGGAGACCTCTAAGCACAGATACGCAGTATTTT
CDR3 protein: CAWNGWRSSGRPLSTDTQYF
clone size: -
J gene: TRBJ2-3
D gene: TRBD2
V gene: TRBV30

CDR3 DNA: TGTGCCAGTAGGACAGGCGCAACTAATGAAAAACTGTTTTTT
CDR3 protein: CASRTGATNEKLFF
clone size: -
J gene: TRBJ1-4
D gene: -
V gene: TRBV19

CDR3 DNA: TGTGCCAGCTCACTCGGACAGCCCACTGAAGCTTTCTTT
CDR3 protein: CASSLGQPTEAFF
clone size: -
J gene: TRBJ1-1
D gene: -
V gene: TRBV18

CDR3 DNA: TGTGCCAGCAGCCACGGGGGGCTTAACTATGGCTACACCTTC
CDR3 protein: CASSHGGLNYGYTF
clone size: -
J gene: TRBJ1-2
D gene: -
V gene: TRBV3-1/TRBV3-2

CDR3 DNA: TGTGCTAGTGGGCGTGACAGGCCCTATGGCTACACCTTC
CDR3 protein: CASGRDRPYGYTF
clone size: -
J gene: TRBJ1-2
D gene: -
V gene: TRBV12-5

CDR3 DNA: TGTGCCAGCAGTTTATGGGGGGGAAAGAACACTGAAGCTTTCTTT
CDR3 protein: CASSLWGGKNTEAFF
clone size: once
J gene: TRBJ1-1
D gene: -
V gene: TRBV28

CDR3 DNA: TGTGCCAGCAGCGTTTCAGGGGGAAGGACTGAAGCTTTCTTT
CDR3 protein: CASSVSGGRTEAFF
clone size: -
J gene: TRBJ1-1
D gene: TRBD1
V gene: TRBV9

CDR3 DNA: TGTGATCCTACGGGGTGGGCTGAGCAGTTCTTC
CDR3 protein: CDPTGWAEQFF
clone size: -
J gene: TRBJ2-1
D gene: -
V gene: TRBV21-1

CDR3 DNA: TGCAGTCCGGACAGAGAAGAGACCCAGTACTTC
CDR3 protein: CSPDREETQYF
clone size: few
J gene: TRBJ2-5
D gene: -
V gene: TRBV20-1

CDR3 DNA: TGTGCCAGCAGCCAAGAACCGGGAAGGGGGAGTGAGCAGTTCTTC
CDR3 protein: CASSQEPGRGSEQFF
clone size: -
J gene: TRBJ2-1
D gene: -
V gene: TRBV3-1/TRBV3-2

CDR3 DNA: TGTGCCAGCAGTTTGGGGGCTAGCGGGTACAATGAGCAGTTCTTC
CDR3 protein: CASSLGASGYNEQFF
clone size: -
J gene: TRBJ2-1
D gene: TRBD2
V gene: TRBV28

CDR3 DNA: TGCGCCAGCAGTTGGGCTAGCGGGTTATCTTGTATTACCGGGGAGCTGTTTTTT
CDR3 protein: CASSWASGLSCITGELFF
clone size: -
J gene: TRBJ2-2
D gene: TRBD2
V gene: TRBV10-1

CDR3 DNA: TGTGCCAGCAGCTCTAGTGCTGGAGGGGCTGACCTAGCCAAAAACATTCAGTACTTC
CDR3 protein: CASSSSAGGADLAKNIQYF
clone size: -
J gene: TRBJ2-4
D gene: -
V gene: TRBV9

CDR3 DNA: TGTGCCAGCAGCCCCACTAGCGGTTACGAGCAGTACTTC
CDR3 protein: CASSPTSGYEQYF
clone size: -
J gene: TRBJ2-7
D gene: TRBD2
V gene: TRBV7-9

CDR3 DNA: TGTGCCAGCAGTCGGGACAGGGGACAAGAGACCCAGTACTTC
CDR3 protein: CASSRDRGQETQYF
clone size: -
J gene: TRBJ2-5
D gene: TRBD1
V gene: TRBV7-9

CDR3 DNA: TGTGCCAGCAGCTTACAAGGACTTCCCTCTGGAGGGGCCAACGTCCTGACTTTC
CDR3 protein: CASSLQGLPSGGANVLTF
clone size: -
J gene: TRBJ2-6
D gene: -
V gene: TRBV7-9

CDR3 DNA: TGTGCCATCAGTGCACATAGCGGGAGCTCCTACAATGAGCAGTTCTTC
CDR3 protein: CAISAHSGSSYNEQFF
clone size: few
J gene: TRBJ2-1
D gene: TRBD2
V gene: TRBV10-3

CDR3 DNA: TGTGCCAGCAGCCAGCGGCGAGATCAGCCCCAGCATTTT
CDR3 protein: CASSQRRDQPQHF
clone size: -
J gene: TRBJ1-5
D gene: -
V gene: TRBV27

CDR3 DNA: TGTGCCAGCAGAAGAGCGGGAGAGAAATACAATGAGCAGTTCTTC
CDR3 protein: CASRRAGEKYNEQFF
clone size: -
J gene: TRBJ2-1
D gene: -
V gene: TRBV21-1

CDR3 DNA: TGCAGTGCTAGTAACCCCCTTCTAGAACTTAATACGCAGTATTTT
CDR3 protein: CSASNPLLELNTQYF
clone size: -
J gene: TRBJ2-3
D gene: -
V gene: TRBV20-1

CDR3 DNA: TGTGCCAGCAGCCAAGACCCGAGCTCCTACGAGCAGTACTTC
CDR3 protein: CASSQDPSSYEQYF
clone size: -
J gene: TRBJ2-7
D gene: -
V gene: TRBV3-1/TRBV3-2

CDR3 DNA: TGTGCCACCAACAAAGGGGGGGGAGATAGTGAGACCCAGTACTTC
CDR3 protein: CATNKGGGDSETQYF
clone size: -
J gene: TRBJ2-5
D gene: -
V gene: TRBV24-1

CDR3 DNA: TGCGCCAGCAGACTACACCTTTCAACTAATGAAAAACTGTTTTTT
CDR3 protein: CASRLHLSTNEKLFF
clone size: -
J gene: TRBJ1-4
D gene: -
V gene: TRBV5-1

CDR3 DNA: TGTGCCAGCAGTTGGGGGCAGAACGAGCAGTACTTC
CDR3 protein: CASSWGQNEQYF
clone size: -
J gene: TRBJ2-7
D gene: -
V gene: TRBV12-3/TRBV12-4

CDR3 DNA: TGTGCCAGCGTCCACTGGGGACAGAGCACAGATACGCAGTATTTT
CDR3 protein: CASVHWGQSTDTQYF
clone size: -
J gene: TRBJ2-3
D gene: TRBD1
V gene: TRBV28

CDR3 DNA: TGTGCCAGCAAACGCGACAAGGTACAAGAGACCCAGTACTTC
CDR3 protein: CASKRDKVQETQYF
clone size: -
J gene: TRBJ2-5
D gene: -
V gene: TRBV2

CDR3 DNA: TGTGCCAGTAGTATGCGGGCGAGCAATCAGCCCCAGCATTTT
CDR3 protein: CASSMRASNQPQHF
clone size: -
J gene: TRBJ1-5
D gene: -
V gene: TRBV19

CDR3 DNA: TGTGCCAGCAGTGCGGTATGGGCAGGGGTCATGAACACTGAAGCTTTCTTT
CDR3 protein: CASSAVWAGVMNTEAFF
clone size: -
J gene: TRBJ1-1
D gene: -
V gene: TRBV6-1

CDR3 DNA: TGTGCCAGCAGCTTAGGACAGGGAAGGGGGGAGCAGTACTTC
CDR3 protein: CASSLGQGRGEQYF
clone size: -
J gene: TRBJ2-7
D gene: TRBD1
V gene: TRBV7-8

CDR3 DNA: TGTGCCAGTAGTATCGGAGGGGGCAGCGAGACCCAGTACTTC
CDR3 protein: CASSIGGGSETQYF
clone size: -
J gene: TRBJ2-5
D gene: -
V gene: TRBV19

CDR3 DNA: TGTGCCAGCAGCTTAGCGTACGGCACCGGGGAGCTGTTTTTT
CDR3 protein: CASSLAYGTGELFF
clone size: -
J gene: TRBJ2-2
D gene: -
V gene: TRBV11-3

CDR3 DNA: TGTGCCAGCTCAAGAGGGGGCTCCGATGAAAAACTGTTTTTT
CDR3 protein: CASSRGGSDEKLFF
clone size: -
J gene: TRBJ1-4
D gene: TRBD1
V gene: TRBV18

CDR3 DNA: TGTGCCAGTAGCCCAGACAGGTTCATTACAGATACGCAGTATTTT
CDR3 protein: CASSPDRFITDTQYF
clone size: -
J gene: TRBJ2-3
D gene: -
V gene: TRBV19

CDR3 DNA: TGCAGTGCTAGTGTACCGGGAATGGACGACGAGCAGTACTTC
CDR3 protein: CSASVPGMDDEQYF
clone size: -
J gene: TRBJ2-7
D gene: -
V gene: TRBV20-1

CDR3 DNA: TGTGCCAGCAGCCAATCAGGAGGGGGCGATTCACCCCTCCACTTT
CDR3 protein: CASSQSGGGDSPLHF
clone size: -
J gene: TRBJ1-6
D gene: TRBD1
V gene: TRBV16

CDR3 DNA: TGTGCCAGTACCTCTGGCGGGAGTGATACGCAGTATTTT
CDR3 protein: CASTSGGSDTQYF
clone size: -
J gene: TRBJ2-3
D gene: TRBD2
V gene: TRBV19

CDR3 DNA: TGTGCCAGCAACCCGGGACAGGGGTCCTACGAGCAGTACTTC
CDR3 protein: CASNPGQGSYEQYF
clone size: -
J gene: TRBJ2-7
D gene: TRBD1
V gene: TRBV9

CDR3 DNA: TGTGCCAGCAGTGATTCGGTGGAGCGGGGCTACACCTTC
CDR3 protein: CASSDSVERGYTF
clone size: -
J gene: TRBJ1-2
D gene: -
V gene: TRBV28

CDR3 DNA: TGTGCCAGCAGTTACGCTGCTAGCGGGTACAGAGACACCGGGGAGCTGTTTTTT
CDR3 protein: CASSYAASGYRDTGELFF
clone size: once
J gene: TRBJ2-2
D gene: TRBD2
V gene: TRBV27

CDR3 DNA: TGTGCCTGGAGGAAACAGGATCAGCCCCAGCATTTT
CDR3 protein: CAWRKQDQPQHF
clone size: once
J gene: TRBJ1-5
D gene: -
V gene: TRBV30

CDR3 DNA: TGTGCCAGCAGCTTACGGAGCTTTAACTATGGCTACACCTTC
CDR3 protein: CASSLRSFNYGYTF
clone size: -
J gene: TRBJ1-2
D gene: -
V gene: TRBV7-9

CDR3 DNA: TGTGCCAGTGGCGACAGGGGGCATGTGGCCGGGGAGCTGTTTTTT
CDR3 protein: CASGDRGHVAGELFF
clone size: -
J gene: TRBJ2-2
D gene: TRBD1
V gene: TRBV19

CDR3 DNA: TGTGCCAGCAGCGCCGGGACAGGGAACTATGGCTACACCTTC
CDR3 protein: CASSAGTGNYGYTF
clone size: -
J gene: TRBJ1-2
D gene: TRBD1
V gene: TRBV7-2

CDR3 DNA: TGCGCCAGCAGCCCGACAGACAATGAGCAGTTCTTC
CDR3 protein: CASSPTDNEQFF
clone size: -
J gene: TRBJ2-1
D gene: -
V gene: TRBV5-1

CDR3 DNA: TGTGCCAGCAGTGAAGAGGGGCCTTTTGTCGTTTTT
CDR3 protein: CASSEEGPFVVF
clone size: -
J gene: TRBJ1-4
D gene: -
V gene: TRBV2